The clone carrying this T cell receptor beta chain came up a few times. These data belong to a study of identical twins. Each CDR3 protein gets one entry after TCRdb re-called the 5' RACE reads with MiXCR. This table holds roughly 720,000 distinct CDR3 sequences, roughly 20% found once. The germline CDR1 and CDR2 sequences are SGHAT and FQNNGV. Trimming cost V 7 bases and J 4 bases; bases outside gene matches: 4. This CDR3 comprises 14 residues. These data were also reused for a study on T cells expressing NK-cell markers.

The sequenced sample was PBMCs. The V gene is TRBV11-2, the J gene TRBJ2-1; 10 nucleotides line up with TRBD2. This receptor was identified in a woman aged 18-30 years in good health. The CDR3 nucleotides read TGTGCCAGCATCCCGGGACTAGCGTACAATGAGCAGTTCTTC. Protein sequence: CASIPGLAYNEQFF.